This TCR beta chain was obtained from a study of identical twins. Study conclusions and caveats: High-abundance cord blood beta clonotypes had fewer insertions; memory repertoires showed none. Modelling underestimated the level of out-of-frame TCR alpha sharing observed in monozygotic twins. Conclusions were based on cross-sectional statistical analysis, without following the same donors.

About this clonotype: Its antigen is unidentified.

The CDR3 sequence is 13 residues long. V lost 9 bases to trimming and J lost 2 bases, with 10 bases between them. Germline V lookup: CDR1 SNHLY, CDR2 FYNNEI. Everyone who gave samples was a healthy Caucasian. TCRdb called the 5' RACE reads again in MiXCR, with one record for every CDR3 protein. The table includes about 570,000 distinct CDR3 sequences, more than 9% detected once. The same sample was also used in a study of yellow fever vaccine responses in identical twins.

Material: PBMCs. This sequence joins TRBV2 and TRBJ1-4; D perhaps matches TRBD1 (5 bases). This clonotype originated in a woman between 18 and 29 years old in good health. CDR3 in amino acids: CASTTVTNEKLFF. CDR3 DNA sequence: TGTGCCAGTACGACAGTTACTAATGAAAAACTGTTTTTT. The whole variable domain, remainder taken from reference TRBV2 and TRBJ1-4, is EPEVTQTPSHQVTQMGQEVILRCVPISNHLYFYWYRQILGQKVEFLVSFYNNEISEKSEIFDDQFSVERPDGSNFTLKIRSTKLEDSAMYFCASTTVTNEKLFFGSGTQLSVL.